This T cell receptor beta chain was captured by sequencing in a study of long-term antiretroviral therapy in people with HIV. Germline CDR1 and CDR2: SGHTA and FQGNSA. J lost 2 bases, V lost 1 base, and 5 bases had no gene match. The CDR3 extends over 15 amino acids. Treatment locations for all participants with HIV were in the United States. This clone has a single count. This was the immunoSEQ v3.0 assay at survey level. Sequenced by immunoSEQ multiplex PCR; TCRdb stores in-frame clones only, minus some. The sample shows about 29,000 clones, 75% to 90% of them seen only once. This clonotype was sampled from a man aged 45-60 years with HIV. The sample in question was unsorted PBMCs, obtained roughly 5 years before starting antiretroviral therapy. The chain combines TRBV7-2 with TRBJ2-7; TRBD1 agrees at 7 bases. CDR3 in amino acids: CASSLGGDRAYEQYF. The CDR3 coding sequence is TGTGCCAGCAGCTTAGGGGGAGACAGGGCCTACGAGCAGTACTTC.